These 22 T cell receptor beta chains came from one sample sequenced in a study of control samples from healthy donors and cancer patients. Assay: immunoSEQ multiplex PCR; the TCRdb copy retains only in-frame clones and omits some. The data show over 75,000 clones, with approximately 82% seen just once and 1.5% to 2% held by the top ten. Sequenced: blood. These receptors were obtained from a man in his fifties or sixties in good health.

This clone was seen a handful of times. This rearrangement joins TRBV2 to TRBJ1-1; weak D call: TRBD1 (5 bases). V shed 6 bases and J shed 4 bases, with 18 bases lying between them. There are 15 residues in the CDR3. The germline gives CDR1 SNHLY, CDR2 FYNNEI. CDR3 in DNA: TGTGCCAGCAGCCGACCCCCGGGGGTTACCACTGAAGCTTTCTTT. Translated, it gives CASSRPPGVTTEAFF.

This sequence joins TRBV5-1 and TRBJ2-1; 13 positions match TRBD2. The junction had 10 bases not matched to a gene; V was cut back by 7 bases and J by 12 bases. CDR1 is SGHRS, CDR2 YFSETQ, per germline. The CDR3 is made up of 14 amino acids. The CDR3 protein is CASGRLAGGPPQFF. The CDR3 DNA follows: TGCGCCAGCGGACGACTAGCGGGGGGCCCCCCGCAGTTCTTC.

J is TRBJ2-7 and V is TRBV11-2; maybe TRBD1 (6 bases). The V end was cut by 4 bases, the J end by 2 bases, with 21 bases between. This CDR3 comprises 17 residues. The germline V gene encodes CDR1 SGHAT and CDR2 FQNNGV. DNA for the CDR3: TGTGCCAGCAGCTACACTAAACCGGGACACATAACCTACGAGCAGTACTTC. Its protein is CASSYTKPGHITYEQYF.

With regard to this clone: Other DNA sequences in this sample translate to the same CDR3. The CDR3 reads CASSLQGAGTEAFF. The CDR3 DNA reads TGTGCCAGCAGCTTGCAGGGGGCAGGCACTGAAGCTTTCTTT. The chain couples TRBV5-6 to TRBJ1-1; TRBD1 aligns across 8 bases. Germline trimming cut 1 base from V and 4 bases from J; bases unmatched to any gene: 3. Per germline, CDR1 SGHDT and CDR2 YYEEEE. The CDR3 has 14 residues. Variable domain in full (rest from reference TRBV5-6 and TRBJ1-1): DAGVTQSPTHLIKTRGQQVTLRCSPKSGHDTVSWYQQALGQGPQFIFQYYEEEERQRGNFPDRFSGHQFPNYSSELNVNALLLGDSALYLCASSLQGAGTEAFFGQGTRLTVV.

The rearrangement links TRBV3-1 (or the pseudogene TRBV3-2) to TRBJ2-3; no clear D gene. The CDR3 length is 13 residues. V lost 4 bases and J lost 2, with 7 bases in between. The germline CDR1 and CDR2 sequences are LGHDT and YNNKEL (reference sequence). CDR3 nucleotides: TGTGCCAGCAGCCCACCCTTCACAGATACGCAGTATTTT. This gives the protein CASSPPFTDTQYF.

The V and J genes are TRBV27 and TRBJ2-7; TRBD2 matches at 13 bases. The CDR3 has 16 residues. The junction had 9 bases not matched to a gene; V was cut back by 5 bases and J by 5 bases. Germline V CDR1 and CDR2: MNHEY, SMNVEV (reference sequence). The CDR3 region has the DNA TGTGCCAGCAGTCCGCGACTAGCGGGAGGAATGAACGAGCAGTACTTC. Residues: CASSPRLAGGMNEQYF.

The CDR3, as DNA: TGTGCCAGCAGCCAAGATCACGGGACAGGGGATGGCTACACCTTC. Encoded protein: CASSQDHGTGDGYTF. The chain employs TRBV4-2 and TRBJ1-2, with TRBD1 matching over 10 bases. The CDR3 loop spans 15 amino acids. After removal of 0 bases from V and 6 bases from J, the junction contained 4 bases not matched to a gene. Germline-derived CDR1 and CDR2 are LGHNA and YNFKEQ.

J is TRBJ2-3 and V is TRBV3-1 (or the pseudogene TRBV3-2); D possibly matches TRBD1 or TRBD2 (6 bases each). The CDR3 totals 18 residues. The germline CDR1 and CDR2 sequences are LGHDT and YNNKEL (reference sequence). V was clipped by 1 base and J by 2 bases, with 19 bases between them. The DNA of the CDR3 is TGTGCCAGCAGCCAAGTAGTGCGGGACACCATAAACACAGATACGCAGTATTTT. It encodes CASSQVVRDTINTDTQYF.

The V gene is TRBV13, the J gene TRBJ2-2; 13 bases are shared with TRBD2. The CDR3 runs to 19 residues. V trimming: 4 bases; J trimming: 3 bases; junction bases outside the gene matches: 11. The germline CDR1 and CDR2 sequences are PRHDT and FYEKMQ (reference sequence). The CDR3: CASSSTSGGAILDTGELFF. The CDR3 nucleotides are TGTGCCAGCAGCTCCACTAGCGGGGGGGCGATTTTGGACACCGGGGAGCTGTTTTTT. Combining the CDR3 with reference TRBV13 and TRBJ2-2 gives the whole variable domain AAGVIQSPRHLIKEKRETATLKCYPIPRHDTVYWYQQGPGQDPQFLISFYEKMQSDKGSIPDRFSAQQFSDYHSELNMSSLELGDSALYFCASSSTSGGAILDTGELFFGEGSRLTVL.

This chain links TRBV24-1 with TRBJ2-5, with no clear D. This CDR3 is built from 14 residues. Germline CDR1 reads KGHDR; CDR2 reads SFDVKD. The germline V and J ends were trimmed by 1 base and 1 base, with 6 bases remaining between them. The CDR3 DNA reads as TGTGCCACCAGTGATTTAGGACCCCAAGAGACCCAGTACTTC. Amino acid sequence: CATSDLGPQETQYF.

The CDR3 is CASRRPGIAKNIQYF. The CDR3 bases are TGTGCCAGCCGCCGACCGGGTATAGCCAAAAACATTCAGTACTTC. This sequence joins TRBV11-2 and TRBJ2-4; the D is unclear. Trimming pared 8 bases from V and 0 bases from J, leaving 14 bases between. CDR1 and CDR2 (germline): SGHAT, FQNNGV. The CDR3 runs to 15 residues.

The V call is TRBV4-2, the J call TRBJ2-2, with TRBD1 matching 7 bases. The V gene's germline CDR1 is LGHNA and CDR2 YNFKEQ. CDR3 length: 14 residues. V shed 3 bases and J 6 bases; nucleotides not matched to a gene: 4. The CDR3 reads CASSQRQGPGELFF. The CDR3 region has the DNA TGTGCCAGCAGCCAGCGACAGGGCCCCGGGGAGCTGTTTTTT.

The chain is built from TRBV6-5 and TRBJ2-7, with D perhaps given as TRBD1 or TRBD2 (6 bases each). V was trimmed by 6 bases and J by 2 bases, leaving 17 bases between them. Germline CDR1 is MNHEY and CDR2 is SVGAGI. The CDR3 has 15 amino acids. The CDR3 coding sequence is TGTGCCAGCAGGGGTGGAGGGGGTAGGACCTACGAGCAGTACTTC. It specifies CASRGGGGRTYEQYF.

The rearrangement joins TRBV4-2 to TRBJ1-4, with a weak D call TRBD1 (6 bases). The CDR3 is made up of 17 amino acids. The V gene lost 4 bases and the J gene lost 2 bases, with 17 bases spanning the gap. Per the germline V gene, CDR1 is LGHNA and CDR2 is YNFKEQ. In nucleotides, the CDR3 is TGTGCCAGCAGCCCGGGAGCCAGGGGAGCGACTAATGAAAAACTGTTTTTT. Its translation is CASSPGARGATNEKLFF.

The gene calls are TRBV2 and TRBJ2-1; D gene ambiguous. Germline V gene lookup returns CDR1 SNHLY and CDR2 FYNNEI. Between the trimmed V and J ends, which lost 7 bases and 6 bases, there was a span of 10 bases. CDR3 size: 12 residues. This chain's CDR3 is CASNGVLNEQFF. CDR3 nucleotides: TGTGCCAGCAATGGGGTACTCAATGAGCAGTTCTTC.

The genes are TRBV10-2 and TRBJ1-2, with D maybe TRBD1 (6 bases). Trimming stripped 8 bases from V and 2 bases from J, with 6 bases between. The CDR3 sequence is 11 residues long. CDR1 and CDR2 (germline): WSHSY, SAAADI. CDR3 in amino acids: CASQGNYGYTF. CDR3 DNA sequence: TGCGCCAGCCAGGGGAACTATGGCTACACCTTC.

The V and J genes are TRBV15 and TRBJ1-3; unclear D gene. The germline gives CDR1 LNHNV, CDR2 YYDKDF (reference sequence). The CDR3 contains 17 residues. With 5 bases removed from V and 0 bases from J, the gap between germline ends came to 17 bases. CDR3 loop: CATSATRPSHSGNTIYF. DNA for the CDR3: TGTGCCACCAGCGCTACGAGACCTTCTCACTCTGGAAACACCATATATTTT.

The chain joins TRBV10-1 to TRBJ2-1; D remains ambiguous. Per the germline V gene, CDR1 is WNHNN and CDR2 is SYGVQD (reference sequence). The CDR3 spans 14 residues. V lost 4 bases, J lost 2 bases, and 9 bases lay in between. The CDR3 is CASSVPRAYNEQFF. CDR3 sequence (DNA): TGCGCCAGCAGTGTGCCTAGGGCCTACAATGAGCAGTTCTTC.

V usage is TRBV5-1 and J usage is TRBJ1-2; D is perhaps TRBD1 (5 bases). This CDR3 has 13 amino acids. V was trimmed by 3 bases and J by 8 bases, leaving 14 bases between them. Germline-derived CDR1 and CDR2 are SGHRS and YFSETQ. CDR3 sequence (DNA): TGCGCCAGCAGCTCGATCCAGGGCGGGGGCTACACCTTC. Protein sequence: CASSSIQGGGYTF. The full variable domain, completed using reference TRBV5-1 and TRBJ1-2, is KAGVTQTPRYLIKTRGQQVTLSCSPISGHRSVSWYQQTPGQGLQFLFEYFSETQRNKGNFPGRFSGRQFSNSRSEMNVSTLELGDSALYLCASSSIQGGGYTFGSGTRLTVV.

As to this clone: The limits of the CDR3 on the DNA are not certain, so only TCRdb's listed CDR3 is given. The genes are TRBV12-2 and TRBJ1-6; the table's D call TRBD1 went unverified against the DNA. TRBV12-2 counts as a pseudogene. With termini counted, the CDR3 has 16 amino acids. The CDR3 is CASRQWGTGNNSPLHF.

CDR3 loop: CASSQDINTEAFF. CDR3 nucleotide sequence: TGTGCCAGCAGCCAAGATATAAACACTGAAGCTTTCTTT. V is TRBV3-1 (or the pseudogene TRBV3-2) and J is TRBJ1-1; D gene uncertain. The V end was cut by 0 bases, the J end by 2 bases, with 4 bases between. This CDR3 comprises 13 residues. From germline, CDR1 is LGHDT and CDR2 YNNKEL (reference sequence).

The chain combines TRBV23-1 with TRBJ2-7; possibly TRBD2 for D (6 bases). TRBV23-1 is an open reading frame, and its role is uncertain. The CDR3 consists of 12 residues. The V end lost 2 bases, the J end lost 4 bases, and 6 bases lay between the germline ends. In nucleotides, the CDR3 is TGCGCCAGCAGTCAACGGGGGTACGAGCAGTACTTC. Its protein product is CASSQRGYEQYF.